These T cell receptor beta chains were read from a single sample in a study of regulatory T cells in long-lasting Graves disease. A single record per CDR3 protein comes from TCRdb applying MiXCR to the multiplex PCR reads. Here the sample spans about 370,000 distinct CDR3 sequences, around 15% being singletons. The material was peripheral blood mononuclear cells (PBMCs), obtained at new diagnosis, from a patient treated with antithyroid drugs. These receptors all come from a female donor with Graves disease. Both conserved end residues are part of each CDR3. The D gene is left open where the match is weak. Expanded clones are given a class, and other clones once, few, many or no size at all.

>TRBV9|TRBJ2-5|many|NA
CASSVGLQETQYF
TGTGCCAGCAGCGTAGGACTACAAGAGACCCAGTACTTC
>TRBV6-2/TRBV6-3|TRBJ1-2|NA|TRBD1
CASTPDRGSGYTF
TGTGCCAGCACCCCAGACAGGGGTAGTGGCTACACCTTC
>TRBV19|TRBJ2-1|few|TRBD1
CASSKRSGQGVDEQFF
TGTGCCAGTAGCAAAAGGTCGGGACAGGGGGTCGATGAGCAGTTCTTC
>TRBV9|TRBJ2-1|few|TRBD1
CASSESLTGGQSNEQFF
TGTGCCAGCAGCGAGTCCCTCACAGGGGGTCAGTCCAATGAGCAGTTCTTC
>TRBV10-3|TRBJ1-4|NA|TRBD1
CAISEGTGRNEKLFF
TGTGCCATCAGTGAGGGGACAGGGAGAAATGAAAAACTGTTTTTT
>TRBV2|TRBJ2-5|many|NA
CASRNQAVQETQYF
TGTGCCAGCAGAAACCAAGCGGTACAAGAGACCCAGTACTTC
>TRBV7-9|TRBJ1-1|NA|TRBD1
CASSTSPGTGGARTEAFF
TGTGCCAGCAGCACTAGTCCCGGGACAGGGGGCGCGCGGACTGAAGCTTTCTTT
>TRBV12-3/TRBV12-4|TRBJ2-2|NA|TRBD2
CASSLTPYFSGDTGELFF
TGTGCCAGCAGTTTAACCCCTTATTTTAGCGGGGACACCGGGGAGCTGTTTTTT
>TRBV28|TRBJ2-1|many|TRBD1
CASSFLGTDYNEQFF
TGTGCCAGCAGTTTCCTCGGGACAGACTACAATGAGCAGTTCTTC
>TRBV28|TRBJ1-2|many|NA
CASSLGRTYGYTF
TGTGCCAGCAGTTTAGGACGGACCTATGGCTACACCTTC
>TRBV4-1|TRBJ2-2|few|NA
CASSQLGRVGNTGELFF
TGCGCCAGCAGCCAATTAGGCAGGGTTGGGAACACCGGGGAGCTGTTTTTT
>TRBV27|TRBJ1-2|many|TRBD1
CASSPRTGGGGYTF
TGTGCCAGCAGTCCCCGGACAGGGGGCGGTGGCTACACCTTC
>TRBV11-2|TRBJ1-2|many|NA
CASRKNEGRTYGYTF
TGTGCCAGCCGAAAAAACGAGGGACGGACCTATGGCTACACCTTC
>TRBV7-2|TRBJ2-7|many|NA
CASSSGRTYEQYF
TGTGCCAGCAGCTCCGGACGGACCTACGAGCAGTACTTC
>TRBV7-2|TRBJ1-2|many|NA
CASSPGQNYGYTF
TGTGCCAGCAGTCCCGGACAGAACTATGGCTACACCTTC
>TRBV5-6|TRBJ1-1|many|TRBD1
CASSPKTGDTEAFF
TGTGCCAGCAGCCCTAAGACAGGGGACACTGAAGCTTTCTTT
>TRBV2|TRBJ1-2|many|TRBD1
CASNDRGRYGYTF
TGTGCCAGCAATGACAGGGGGCGGTATGGCTACACCTTC
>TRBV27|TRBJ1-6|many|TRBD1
CASSYQTGGSYNSPLHF
TGTGCCAGCAGTTATCAAACAGGGGGGTCCTATAATTCACCCCTCCACTTT
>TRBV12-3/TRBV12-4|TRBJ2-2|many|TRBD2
CASSPRGLANTGELFF
TGTGCCAGCAGCCCTAGGGGACTAGCAAACACCGGGGAGCTGTTTTTT
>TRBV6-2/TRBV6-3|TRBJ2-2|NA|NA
CASSYFAGELFF
TGTGCCAGCAGTTACTTCGCCGGGGAGCTGTTTTTT
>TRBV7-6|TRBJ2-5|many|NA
CASSPSLQGGAETQYF
TGTGCCAGCAGCCCCAGCCTACAGGGTGGGGCAGAGACCCAGTACTTC
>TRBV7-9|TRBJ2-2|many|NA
CASTYFPQRAGELFF
TGTGCCAGCACCTACTTCCCGCAAAGGGCCGGGGAGCTGTTTTTT
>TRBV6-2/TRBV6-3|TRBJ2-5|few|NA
CASRLLDKQETQYF
TGTGCCAGCAGACTACTAGATAAGCAAGAGACCCAGTACTTC
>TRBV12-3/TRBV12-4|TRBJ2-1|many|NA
CASRSTSRYRAYNEQFF
TGTGCCAGCAGATCTACTAGCAGGTATAGGGCCTACAATGAGCAGTTCTTC
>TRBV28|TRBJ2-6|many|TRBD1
CASSGDRGTSGANVLTF
TGTGCCAGCAGTGGGGACAGGGGAACCTCTGGGGCCAACGTCCTGACTTTC
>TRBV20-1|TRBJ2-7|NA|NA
CSANRGAGAYEQYF
TGCAGTGCCAATCGAGGGGCAGGGGCCTACGAGCAGTACTTC
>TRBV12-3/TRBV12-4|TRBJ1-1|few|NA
CASSPGQSFEAFF
TGTGCCAGCAGCCCCGGACAGAGTTTTGAAGCTTTCTTT
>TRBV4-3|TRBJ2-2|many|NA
CASKSVGGIAGELFF
TGCGCCAGCAAATCTGTGGGCGGTATTGCCGGGGAGCTGTTTTTT
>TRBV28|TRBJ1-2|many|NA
CASSSTRAGGEQGYTF
TGTGCCAGCAGTTCAACCCGAGCCGGGGGGGAGCAAGGCTACACCTTC
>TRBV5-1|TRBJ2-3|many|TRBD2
CASSPERTSGRRTQYF
TGCGCCAGCAGCCCAGAACGGACTAGCGGGAGGCGTACGCAGTATTTT
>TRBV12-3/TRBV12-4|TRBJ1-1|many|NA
CASSLYTLEAFF
TGTGCCAGCAGTTTATATACATTGGAAGCTTTCTTT
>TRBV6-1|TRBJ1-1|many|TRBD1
CASFTGVWGTEAFF
TGTGCCAGTTTTACAGGGGTGTGGGGCACTGAAGCTTTCTTT
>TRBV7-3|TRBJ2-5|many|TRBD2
CASRRSTSGTETQYF
TGTGCCAGCAGACGATCGACTAGCGGGACGGAGACCCAGTACTTC
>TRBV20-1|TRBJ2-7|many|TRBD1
CSASVWTGSYEQYF
TGCAGTGCTAGTGTCTGGACAGGGTCGTACGAGCAGTACTTC
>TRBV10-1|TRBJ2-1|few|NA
CASSEYEISSYNEQFF
TGCGCCAGCAGTGAGTACGAGATAAGCTCCTACAATGAGCAGTTCTTC
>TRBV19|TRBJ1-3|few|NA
CASSRGFSGNTIYF
TGTGCCAGTAGTCGAGGGTTCTCTGGAAACACCATATATTTT
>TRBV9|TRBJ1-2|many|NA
CASSVGYRGDGYTF
TGTGCCAGCAGCGTAGGATATCGGGGCGATGGCTACACCTTC
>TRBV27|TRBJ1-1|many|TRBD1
CASSPYDRGNTEAFF
TGTGCCAGCAGTCCGTACGACAGGGGGAACACTGAAGCTTTCTTT
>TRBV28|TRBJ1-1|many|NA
CASSLGRAMNTEAFF
TGTGCCAGCAGTTTAGGGAGGGCGATGAACACTGAAGCTTTCTTT
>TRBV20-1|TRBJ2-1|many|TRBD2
CSATGLAGGSSYNEQFF
TGCAGTGCTACGGGACTAGCGGGAGGGAGCTCCTACAATGAGCAGTTCTTC
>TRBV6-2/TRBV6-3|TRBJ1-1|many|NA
CASSYQAGALNTEAFF
TGTGCCAGCAGTTATCAAGCAGGGGCCCTGAACACTGAAGCTTTCTTT
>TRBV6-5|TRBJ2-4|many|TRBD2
CASSYSIVGLAVIAKNIQYF
TGTGCCAGCAGTTACTCGATCGTTGGACTAGCGGTTATAGCCAAAAACATTCAGTACTTC